Listed here is a single TCR beta chain. Its matching antigen is unknown. The PCR contained 60 Vbeta and 13 Jbeta primers. Here immunoSEQ multiplex PCR was the method, and the copy in TCRdb shows in-frame clones only, minus some. The profile covers 160,000 or so clones, with around four fifths appearing a single time and less than 2% taken by the ten largest. The data originate from a study of cytomegalovirus exposure and HLA in healthy donors. Donors in the study were healthy people who gave bone marrow. The CDR3 contains 15 residues. CDR1 and CDR2 from the germline V gene are SEHNR and FQNEAQ (reference sequence). Trimming pared 4 bases from V and 2 bases from J, leaving 15 bases between. General study results and limits: Across donors, sequencing depth was assumed by presence/absence analyses to be roughly uniform. What TCR beta sequences reportedly achieved was accurate prediction of HLA-A and HLA-B alleles in most subjects. Researchers reported in a later analysis that a missense DCLRE1C variant was tied to TCR beta V- and J-gene trimming.

The rearrangement uses TRBV7-9 and TRBJ2-7, with a weak D call TRBD1 (5 bases). The specimen sequenced was PBMCs. This TCR came from a woman under 30 in good health and CMV-seronegative. CDR3 DNA: TGTGCCAGCAGCTCCTCGGCAGGGATTACCTACGAGCAGTACTTC. The encoded protein is CASSSSAGITYEQYF.